The present T cell receptor beta chain was sequenced within a study of regulatory T cells in long-lasting Graves disease. The wider study: Disease was considered persistent Graves' disease after over 5 years of antithyroid drugs (with positive TSH receptor antibodies).

Study-wide findings and caveats: Results may be inaccurate due to the small sample size. Lower TCR diversity was seen in persistent Graves' patients than in newly diagnosed ones.

Arm-PCR of CDR3 regions and iRepertoire HTBI primers were used to build TCR beta libraries. TCRdb itself ran the multiplex PCR reads through MiXCR, one entry per CDR3 protein. Of a few hundred thousand distinct CDR3 sequences detected, approximately 22% appear once; the ten largest clones hold over 10%. The CDR3 is 15 residues long. Germline V gives CDR1 SNHLY, CDR2 FYNNEI. The V segment lost 7 bases and the J segment 5 bases; nucleotides outside the gene matches: 10. Concerning this clonotype: Its antigen remains unidentified.

Noted time point: persistent/refractory GD, antithyroid drugs over 5 years with positive TRAb. From RNA extracted from PBMCs, the TCR library was made. Under American Thyroid Association guidelines, Graves' disease was diagnosed. The source is a female donor with Graves disease. The chain recombines TRBV2 with TRBJ2-5; 10 nucleotides agree with TRBD1. The sequences come from peripheral blood mononuclear cells (PBMCs), collected when the disease was refractory, from a patient treated with antithyroid drugs. The CDR3: CASTRGGTGDETQYF. CDR3 coding DNA: TGTGCCAGCACCCGGGGCGGGACAGGGGACGAGACCCAGTACTTC.